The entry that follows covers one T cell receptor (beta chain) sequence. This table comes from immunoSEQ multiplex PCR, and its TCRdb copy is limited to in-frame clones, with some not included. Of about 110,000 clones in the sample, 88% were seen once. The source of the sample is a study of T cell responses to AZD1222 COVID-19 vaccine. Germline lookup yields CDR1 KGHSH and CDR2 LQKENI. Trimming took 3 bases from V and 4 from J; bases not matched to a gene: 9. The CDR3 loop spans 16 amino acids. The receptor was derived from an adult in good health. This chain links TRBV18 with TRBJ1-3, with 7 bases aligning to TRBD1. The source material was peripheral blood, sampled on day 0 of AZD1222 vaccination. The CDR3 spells CASSPILTGDGNTIYF. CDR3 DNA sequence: TGTGCCAGCTCACCCATCCTTACAGGGGACGGAAACACCATATATTTT.